This passage covers 13 T cell receptor beta chains from one sample sequenced in a study of CD8 T cells in ankylosing spondylitis. TCRdb recomputed calls from the 5' RACE reads with MiXCR, one row per CDR3 protein. Of about 150,000 distinct CDR3 sequences in the sample, under 55% were seen once. Sequenced input: synovial fluid, either unsorted or a sorted T cell fraction (not recorded which). These receptors all stem from a male donor with ankylosing spondylitis.

This clonotype has only a few counts. The chain combines TRBV27 with TRBJ2-1; maybe TRBD1 (6 bases). CDR1 is MNHEY and CDR2 is SMNVEV in the germline V gene (reference sequence). The germline V and J ends were trimmed by 3 bases and 4 bases, with 16 bases remaining between them. The CDR3 has 16 residues. CDR3 protein: CASSFLGAKLYNEQFF. The CDR3 bases are TGTGCCAGCAGTTTCCTGGGGGCCAAACTTTACAATGAGCAGTTCTTC.

This clonotype was recorded a few times. The chain uses TRBV7-9 and TRBJ2-2, with D possibly matching TRBD2 (5 bases). Germline V gene lookup returns CDR1 SEHNR and CDR2 FQNEAQ (reference sequence). V was pared by 5 bases and J by 5 bases, with 9 bases between. This CDR3 is built from 13 residues. The CDR3 bases are TGTGCCAGCAGCCAGGAGGATACCGGGGAGCTGTTTTTT. Its translation: CASSQEDTGELFF.

J is TRBJ2-5 and V is TRBV18; no reliable D call. Trimming removed 5 bases from V and 5 bases from J, with 12 bases in between. CDR3 length equals 13 residues. Germline CDR1 reads KGHSH; CDR2 reads LQKENI. The CDR3 nucleotides read TGTGCCAGCTCATCCTTGCATCGGGAGACCCAGTACTTC. Residues: CASSSLHRETQYF.

The chain is built from TRBV4-3 and TRBJ2-2; D ambiguous. The V and J ends lost 0 bases and 1 base respectively, with 9 bases between them. CDR1 and CDR2 (germline): LGHNA, YSLEER. The CDR3 spans 16 residues. CDR3 sequence: CASSQDSRGNTGELFF. The CDR3, as DNA: TGCGCCAGCAGCCAAGACTCAAGAGGGAACACCGGGGAGCTGTTTTTT.

This clonotype was seen once. The chain has TRBV5-1 and TRBJ2-3; 11 bases align to TRBD2. The CDR3 totals 16 residues. The V and J ends lost 3 bases and 0 bases, in that order; junction bases with no gene match: 3. Germline V CDR1 and CDR2: SGHRS, YFSETQ. Written as DNA, the CDR3 is TGCGCCAGCAGCTCCCGACTAGCGGGGAGCACAGATACGCAGTATTTT. It encodes CASSSRLAGSTDTQYF.

The sample holds a few counts of this clonotype. V is TRBV4-2 and J is TRBJ2-7; no definite D call. The CDR3 has 14 amino acids. Germline loops: CDR1 LGHNA, CDR2 YNFKEQ. V lost 4 bases to trimming and J lost 6 bases, with 16 bases between them. Written as DNA, the CDR3 is TGTGCCAGCAGCCCCTTAGCTTGTTGCTCCGAGCAGTACTTC. It specifies CASSPLACCSEQYF.

J is TRBJ2-5 and V is TRBV9; unclear D gene. Germline values: CDR1 SGDLS, CDR2 YYNGEE. The CDR3 totals 18 residues. Deletions cut 4 bases from V and 0 bases from J, with 22 bases between. This CDR3 reads CASSIDRTTTWDQETQYF. The CDR3 region has the DNA TGTGCCAGCAGCATCGATAGGACGACGACCTGGGACCAAGAGACCCAGTACTTC.

This clonotype was seen only once. The V and J genes are TRBV13 and TRBJ2-7, with D perhaps matching TRBD1 (5 bases). Trimming removed 2 bases from V and 7 bases from J, with 12 bases in between. The CDR3 spans 13 residues. Germline V gives CDR1 PRHDT, CDR2 FYEKMQ (reference sequence). In DNA, the CDR3 is TGTGCCAGCAGCTTATATAGGGGCTGGGAGCAGTACTTC. Encoded protein: CASSLYRGWEQYF.

The chain carries TRBV9 and TRBJ2-2; D not resolved. Germline V gene lookup returns CDR1 SGDLS and CDR2 YYNGEE. The CDR3 contains 12 residues. Trimming took 3 bases from V and 7 from J, leaving 7 bases between them. The DNA of the CDR3 is TGTGCCAGCAGCGCCTATCGCGGGGAGCTGTTTTTT. Translating it yields CASSAYRGELFF. Drawing the rest from reference TRBV9 and TRBJ2-2, the complete variable domain is DSGVTQTPKHLITATGQRVTLRCSPRSGDLSVYWYQQSLDQGLQFLIQYYNGEERAKGNILERFSAQQFPDLHSELNLSSLELGDSALYFCASSAYRGELFFGEGSRLTVL.

The J gene is TRBJ2-3, the V gene TRBV6-5; 10 positions match TRBD1. This CDR3 has 16 residues. J lost 2 bases, V lost 0 bases, and 2 bases had no gene match. Germline V gene lookup returns CDR1 MNHEY and CDR2 SVGAGI. CDR3 coding DNA: TGTGCCAGCAGTTACTCCGACAGGGGGCTCACAGATACGCAGTATTTT. This sequence encodes CASSYSDRGLTDTQYF.

V is TRBV7-9 and J is TRBJ2-7, with D tentatively TRBD1 (8 bases). The CDR3 covers 16 residues. Germline V gene data show CDR1 as SEHNR and CDR2 as FQNEAQ (reference sequence). Trimming took 5 bases from V and 1 from J, leaving 18 bases between them. CDR3: CASSPTDREGSYEQYF. Here the CDR3 DNA reads TGTGCCAGCAGCCCTACGGACAGGGAGGGATCCTACGAGCAGTACTTC.

The chain recombines TRBV6-2 or TRBV6-3 with TRBJ2-7; 8 bases fit TRBD2. V was pared by 5 bases and J by 3 bases, with 3 bases of the junction left unmatched. Per germline, CDR1 MNHEY and CDR2 SVGEGT. The CDR3 runs to 13 residues. For the CDR3, the DNA is TGTGCCAGCAGTATAGCGGGACACTACGAGCAGTACTTC. It yields the protein CASSIAGHYEQYF.

J is TRBJ2-7 and V is TRBV27; 10 bases are a match to TRBD2. Germline V gives CDR1 MNHEY, CDR2 SMNVEV (reference sequence). V gave up 6 bases and J gave up 3 bases; unmatched junction bases: 8. The CDR3 extends over 15 amino acids. CDR3 in amino acids: CASRPGLAEDYEQYF. The CDR3 nucleotides read TGTGCCAGCAGGCCTGGACTAGCGGAGGACTACGAGCAGTACTTC.